This T cell receptor beta chain was captured in a study of T cell responses to AZD1222 COVID-19 vaccine. Some clones are missing from TCRdb's copy, which holds only in-frame ones; the method was immunoSEQ multiplex PCR. The sample includes around 95,000 clones, less than 90% of them seen just once. V was pared by 4 bases and J by 7 bases, with 3 bases of the junction left unmatched. Per the germline V gene, CDR1 is SQVTM and CDR2 is ANQGSEA. The CDR3 spans 12 residues. The sequence was collected from an adult in good health. This sequence joins TRBV29-1 and TRBJ2-2; 7 bases agree with TRBD1. Material: peripheral blood, obtained on day 0 of AZD1222 vaccination. This CDR3 reads CSVGQGIGELFF. The DNA of the CDR3 is TGCAGCGTTGGACAGGGAATCGGGGAGCTGTTTTTT.